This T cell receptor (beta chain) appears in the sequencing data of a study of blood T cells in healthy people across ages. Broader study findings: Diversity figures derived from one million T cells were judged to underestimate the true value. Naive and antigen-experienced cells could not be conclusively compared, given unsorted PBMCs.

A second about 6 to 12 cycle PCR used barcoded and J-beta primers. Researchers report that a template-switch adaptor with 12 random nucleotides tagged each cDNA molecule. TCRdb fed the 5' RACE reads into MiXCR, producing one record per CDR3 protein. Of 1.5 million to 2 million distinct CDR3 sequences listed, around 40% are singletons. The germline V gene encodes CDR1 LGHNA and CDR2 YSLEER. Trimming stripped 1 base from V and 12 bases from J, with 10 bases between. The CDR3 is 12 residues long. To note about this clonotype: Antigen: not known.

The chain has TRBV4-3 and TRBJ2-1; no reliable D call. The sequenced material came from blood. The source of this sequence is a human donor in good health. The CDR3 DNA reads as TGCGCCAGCAGCCAAGTGAGAGTCCGGCAGTTCTTC. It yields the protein CASSQVRVRQFF.